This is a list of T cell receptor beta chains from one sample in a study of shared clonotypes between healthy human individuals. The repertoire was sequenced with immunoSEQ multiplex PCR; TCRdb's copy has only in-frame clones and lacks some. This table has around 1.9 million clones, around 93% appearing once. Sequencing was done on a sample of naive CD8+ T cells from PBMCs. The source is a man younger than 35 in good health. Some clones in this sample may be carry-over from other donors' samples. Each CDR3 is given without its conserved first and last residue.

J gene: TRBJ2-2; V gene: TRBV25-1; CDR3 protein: ASSLYTGELF
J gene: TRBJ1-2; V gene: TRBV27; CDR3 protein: ASSLLQGRGYT
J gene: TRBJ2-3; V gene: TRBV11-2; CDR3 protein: ASSSLQGYRADTQY
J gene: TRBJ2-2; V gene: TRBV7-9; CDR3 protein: ASRQTRDTGELF
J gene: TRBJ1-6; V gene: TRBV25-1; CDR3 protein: ASSGNRDSPLH
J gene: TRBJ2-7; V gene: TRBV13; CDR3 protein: ASSLRGTHYEQY
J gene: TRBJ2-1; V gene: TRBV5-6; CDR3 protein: ASSPTGTAYNEQF
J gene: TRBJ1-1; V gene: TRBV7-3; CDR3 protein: ASSLSRPGMNTEAF
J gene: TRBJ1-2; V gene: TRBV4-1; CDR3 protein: ASSRLPGLGGFGYT
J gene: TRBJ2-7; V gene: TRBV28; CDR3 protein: ASRLGGNSYEQY
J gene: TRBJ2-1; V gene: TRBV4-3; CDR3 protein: ASSQRWLAGGDNEQF
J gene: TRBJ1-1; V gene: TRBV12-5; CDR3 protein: ASGSLGYTEAF
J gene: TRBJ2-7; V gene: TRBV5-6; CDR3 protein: ASSPDRDRVWQY
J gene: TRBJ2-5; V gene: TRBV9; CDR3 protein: ASNPGPMQETQY
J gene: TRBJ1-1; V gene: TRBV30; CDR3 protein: AFRTGFAEAF
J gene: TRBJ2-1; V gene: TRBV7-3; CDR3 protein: ASSLTPVRDREEQF
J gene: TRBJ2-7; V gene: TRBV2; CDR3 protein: ASSEGGEGSRWEQY
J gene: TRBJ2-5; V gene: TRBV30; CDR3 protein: AWSVLTHFQETQY
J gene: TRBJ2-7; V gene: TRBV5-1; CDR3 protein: ASSLGSPGQASYEQY
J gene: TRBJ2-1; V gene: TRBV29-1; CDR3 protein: SVVPSSYNEQF
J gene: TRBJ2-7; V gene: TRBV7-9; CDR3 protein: ASSLSSGTGGAYEQY
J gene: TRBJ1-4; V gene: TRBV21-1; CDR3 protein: ASSNSGQGYSEKLF
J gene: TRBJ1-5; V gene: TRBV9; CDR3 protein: ASSVAGTGIQPQH
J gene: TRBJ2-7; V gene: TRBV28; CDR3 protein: ASRIQGTYEQY
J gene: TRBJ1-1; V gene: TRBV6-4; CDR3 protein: ASSRNRGDTEAF
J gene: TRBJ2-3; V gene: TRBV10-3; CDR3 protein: AISGTMTDTQY
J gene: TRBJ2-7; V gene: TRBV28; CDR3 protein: ASRPGEHPYEQY
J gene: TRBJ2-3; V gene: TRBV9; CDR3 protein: ASSVASASTDTQY
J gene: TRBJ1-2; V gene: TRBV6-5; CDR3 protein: ASRGVNYGYT
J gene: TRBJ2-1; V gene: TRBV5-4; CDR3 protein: ASSFLGAYNEQF
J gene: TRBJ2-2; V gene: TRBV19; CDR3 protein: ASSITGLAGGGRAGELF
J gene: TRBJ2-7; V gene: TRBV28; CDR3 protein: ASSLSASGVYEQY
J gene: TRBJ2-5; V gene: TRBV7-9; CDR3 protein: ASSWGLAGGTETQY
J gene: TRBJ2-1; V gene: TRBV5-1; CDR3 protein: ASSLGEFTNEQF
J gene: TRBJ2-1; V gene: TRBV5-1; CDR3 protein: ASRNRGTGNEQF
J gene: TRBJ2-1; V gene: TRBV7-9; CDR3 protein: ASSVRQGAEEQF
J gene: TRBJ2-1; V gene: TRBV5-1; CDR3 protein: ASSWSSSYNEQF
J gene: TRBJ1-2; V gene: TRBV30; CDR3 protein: AWADRGPYGYT
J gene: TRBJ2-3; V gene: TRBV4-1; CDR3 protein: ASSQVSQKETTDTQY
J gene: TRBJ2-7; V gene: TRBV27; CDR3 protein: ASSPGSSYEQY
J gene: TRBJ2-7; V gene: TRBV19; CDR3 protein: ASSIEFRWQGSEQY
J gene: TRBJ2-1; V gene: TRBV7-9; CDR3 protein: ASSLNVATGKDNEQF
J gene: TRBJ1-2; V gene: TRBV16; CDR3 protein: ASSLHGGVDGYT
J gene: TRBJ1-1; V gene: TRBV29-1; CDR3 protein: SAQGPMNTEAF
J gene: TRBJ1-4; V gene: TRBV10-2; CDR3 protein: ASSELGQGNEKLF
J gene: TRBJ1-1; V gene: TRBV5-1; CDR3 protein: ASSLAHATEAF
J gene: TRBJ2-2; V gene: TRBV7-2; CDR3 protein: ASSPRTGPNTGELF
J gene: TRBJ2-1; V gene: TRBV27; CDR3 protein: ASSHSSGERVNEQF
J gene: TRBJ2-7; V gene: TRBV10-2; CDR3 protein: ATQGTPYEQY
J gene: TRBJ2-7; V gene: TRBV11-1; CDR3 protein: ASSLSRRAYEQY
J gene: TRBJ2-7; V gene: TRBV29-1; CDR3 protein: SVRAGDHEQY
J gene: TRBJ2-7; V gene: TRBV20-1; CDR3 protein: SARVYYEQY
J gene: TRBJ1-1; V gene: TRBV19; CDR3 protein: ASTGRDTNTEAF
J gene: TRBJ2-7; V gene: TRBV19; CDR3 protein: ASSIGGGMQY
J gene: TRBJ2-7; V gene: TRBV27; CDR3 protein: ASSLGWGAEQY
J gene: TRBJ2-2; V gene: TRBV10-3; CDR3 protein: AISEEGEVTGELF
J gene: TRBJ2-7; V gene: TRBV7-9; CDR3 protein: ASSLGVPYEQY